Below are 31 T cell receptor beta chains sequenced from a single sample in a study of human T cells and chemical hapten exposure. Noted time point: pre-sensitization, week 0. Indicated treatment: therapeutic diphenylcyclopropenone sensitization with weekly scalp DPC. TCRdb ran MiXCR on the RACE reads and lists one entry per CDR3 protein. Of tens of thousands of distinct CDR3 sequences in the sample, 8% to 10% are singletons; the top ten hold 8% to 10%. Sequenced material: whole blood, taken in connection with sensitization to the hapten diphenylcyclopropenone (DPC). The receptors were gathered from a man aged 35 to 55 with alopecia areata. Some clones in this sample may be carry-over from other donors' samples.

CDR3 bases: TGTGCCAGCAGTTTTGGGGGCCTGAATGAGCAGTTCTTC. This encodes CASSFGGLNEQFF. This chain connects TRBV12-3 or TRBV12-4 to TRBJ2-1; tentative D call: TRBD1 (6 bases). V dropped 3 bases and J dropped 7 bases, with 10 bases sitting between them. CDR3 length equals 13 residues.

This clonotype appeared many times. The chain is built from TRBV20-1 and TRBJ2-7; the match to TRBD1 covers 7 bases. CDR3 length: 15 residues. Trimming at V came to 0 bases and at J to 3 bases, leaving 8 bases not matched to a gene. Germline V gene sequence: CDR1 DFQATT, CDR2 SNEGSKA (reference sequence). The CDR3: CSARDFGTDFYEQYF. The DNA for the CDR3 is TGCAGTGCTAGAGATTTCGGGACAGACTTCTACGAGCAGTACTTC.

The table lists this clonotype with a few counts. This sequence joins TRBV4-2 and TRBJ2-1; perhaps TRBD2 as D (5 bases). CDR1 is LGHNA and CDR2 is YNFKEQ in the germline V gene. The CDR3 contains 17 residues. With 0 bases removed from V and 8 bases from J, the gap between germline ends came to 20 bases. Here the CDR3 reads CASSQDWASPEGYEQFF. In nucleotides, the CDR3 is TGTGCCAGCAGCCAAGATTGGGCTAGCCCCGAAGGGTATGAGCAGTTCTTC.

This clonotype was counted a few times. Written as DNA, the CDR3 is TGCGCCAGCAGCCAAGAGGCGGCCCGCAGCTCCTACGAGCAGTACTTC. It encodes CASSQEAARSSYEQYF. This chain joins TRBV4-1 and TRBJ2-7; D gene ambiguous. The germline gives CDR1 MGHRA, CDR2 YSYEKL. This CDR3 contains 16 residues. Between the trimmed V and J ends, which lost 0 bases and 0 bases, there was a span of 12 bases.

The chain combines TRBV7-3 with TRBJ2-1, with TRBD1 as a possible D gene (5 bases). V was pared by 3 bases and J by 2 bases, with 11 bases between. CDR1 and CDR2 (germline): SGHTA, FQGTGA. There are 15 residues in the CDR3. The CDR3 reads CASSFGQGAYNEQFF. The CDR3 nucleotides are TGTGCCAGCAGCTTCGGCCAGGGCGCCTACAATGAGCAGTTCTTC.

This clonotype was seen more than once but under ten times. CDR3 bases: TGTGCCAGCAGCCCGGGACTAGCGGGTTTACGGGGCACAGATACGCAGTATTTT. This translates into CASSPGLAGLRGTDTQYF. The chain has TRBV7-2 and TRBJ2-3; TRBD2 matches at 12 bases. This CDR3 is built from 18 residues. Trimming at V came to 5 bases and at J to 1 base, leaving 10 bases not matched to a gene. CDR1 and CDR2 (germline): SGHTA, FQGNSA.

The chain uses TRBV20-1 and TRBJ2-7; TRBD2 matches at 8 bases. Germline V gene lookup returns CDR1 DFQATT and CDR2 SNEGSKA (reference sequence). The CDR3 contains 15 residues. With 1 base clipped from V and 3 bases from J, the junction kept 8 bases outside the gene matches. This chain's CDR3 is CSARVMREVNYEQYF. The CDR3 coding sequence is TGCAGTGCTAGAGTTATGCGGGAGGTTAACTACGAGCAGTACTTC.

This clonotype was seen only a few times. This chain uses TRBV20-1 with TRBJ1-2; no reliable D call. The CDR3 contains 12 residues. With 3 bases removed from V and 4 bases from J, the gap between germline ends came to 9 bases. Germline V gene lookup returns CDR1 DFQATT and CDR2 SNEGSKA (reference sequence). The CDR3 region is CSARKGSYGYTF. The CDR3 DNA reads as TGCAGTGCTAGGAAAGGGAGCTATGGCTACACCTTC.

The V call is TRBV4-1, the J call TRBJ2-7; either TRBD1 or TRBD2 may supply D (6 bases each). The V gene's germline CDR1 is MGHRA and CDR2 YSYEKL. The CDR3 runs 18 residues. The germline V and J ends were trimmed by 3 bases and 0 bases, with 21 bases remaining between them. The CDR3 DNA is TGCGCCAGCAGCCAGACATGGGTGAGAGGGGGGAGCTCCTACGAGCAGTACTTC. It codes for CASSQTWVRGGSSYEQYF.

This chain connects TRBV7-9 to TRBJ1-5; D is ambiguous. Per the germline V gene, CDR1 is SEHNR and CDR2 is FQNEAQ (reference sequence). V gave up 5 bases and J gave up 0 bases, with 8 bases separating them. This CDR3 comprises 14 residues. The CDR3 DNA follows: TGTGCCAGCAGCCACAGTCATAGCAATCAGCCCCAGCATTTT. Translating gives CASSHSHSNQPQHF.

This clonotype was counted ten times or more. V gene TRBV7-9 combines with J gene TRBJ1-1; D ambiguous. V was shortened by 5 bases and J by 1 base, with 11 bases between the two germline ends. CDR3 length equals 14 residues. The germline CDR1 and CDR2 sequences are SEHNR and FQNEAQ (reference sequence). CDR3 amino acids: CASSKRRGNTEAFF. CDR3 coding DNA: TGTGCCAGCAGCAAACGACGAGGGAACACTGAAGCTTTCTTT.

The J gene is TRBJ1-3, the V gene TRBV27, with a possible D match to TRBD1 (5 bases). Germline-derived CDR1 and CDR2 are MNHEY and SMNVEV (reference sequence). Trimming took 0 bases from V and 3 from J, leaving 9 bases between them. CDR3 length: 15 residues. CDR3: CASSLSAGLGNTIYF. CDR3 nucleotides: TGTGCCAGCAGTTTATCGGCGGGGCTTGGAAACACCATATATTTT.

The chain has TRBV29-1 and TRBJ2-1, with a tentative D call TRBD2 (6 bases). Germline CDR1 SQVTM, CDR2 ANQGSEA. V lost 7 bases and J 9 bases, leaving 19 bases between the germline ends. There are 13 residues in the CDR3. The DNA for the CDR3 is TGCAGCGCAGTTCTAAGCGGAGGGAGTGAGCAGTTCTTC. Amino acids: CSAVLSGGSEQFF.

The chain joins TRBV28 to TRBJ2-7, with 10 bases fitting TRBD2. The CDR3 is 12 amino acids. The germline CDR1 and CDR2 sequences are MDHEN and SYDVKM. V trimming: 8 bases; J trimming: 3 bases; junction bases outside the gene matches: 1. The CDR3 DNA sequence: TGTGCCAGCGCTAGCGGGAGCTACGAGCAGTACTTC. It yields the protein CASASGSYEQYF.

Many counts were recorded for this clonotype. V usage is TRBV6-1 and J usage is TRBJ2-3; D possibly matches TRBD1 or TRBD2 (5 bases each). Germline values: CDR1 MNHNS, CDR2 SASEGT. The V gene lost 6 bases and the J gene lost 1 base, with 26 bases spanning the gap. This CDR3 region has 19 residues. CDR3 nucleotides: TGTGCCAGCAGCCCGGGACCCCCGGCGTCCTCGCTGCGCACAGATACGCAGTATTTT. It codes for CASSPGPPASSLRTDTQYF.

This clonotype was found a few times. The chain carries TRBV6-2 or TRBV6-3 and TRBJ2-1; D is undetermined. Germline loops: CDR1 MNHEY, CDR2 SVGEGT. The V gene lost 6 bases and the J gene lost 8 bases, with 11 bases spanning the gap. The CDR3 has 12 residues. CDR3 sequence reads: CASRRPVDEQFF. The CDR3 nucleotides are TGTGCCAGCAGGAGGCCCGTGGATGAGCAGTTCTTC.

The chain employs TRBV12-3 or TRBV12-4 and TRBJ2-1; 7 bases line up with TRBD2. The CDR3 is 10 amino acids. V shed 8 bases and J 9 bases; nucleotides not matched to a gene: 1. CDR3 sequence reads: CASASGEQFF. The CDR3 DNA follows: TGTGCCAGCGCTAGCGGTGAGCAGTTCTTC.

This clonotype is medium-sized. The V gene is TRBV28, the J gene TRBJ2-3, with TRBD1 matching 9 bases. The ends lost 6 bases at V and 2 bases at J; junction bases unmatched: 6. The CDR3 consists of 15 residues. Germline V gene sequence: CDR1 MDHEN, CDR2 SYDVKM. The CDR3 DNA is TGTGCCAGCAGCTTACAGGGGGCCCCCACAGATACGCAGTATTTT. The encoded protein is CASSLQGAPTDTQYF.

The genes are TRBV5-1 and TRBJ2-2, with D possibly TRBD2 on 6 matching bases. The CDR3 contains 15 residues. Between the trimmed V and J ends, which lost 0 bases and 4 bases, there was a span of 10 bases. Germline CDR1 and CDR2: SGHRS and YFSETQ. The CDR3 region is CASSLVGGVTGELFF. The CDR3 DNA reads as TGCGCCAGCAGCTTGGTAGGAGGGGTCACCGGGGAGCTGTTTTTT.

This sequence joins TRBV5-1 and TRBJ1-1; weak D call: TRBD1 (5 bases). Germline values: CDR1 SGHRS, CDR2 YFSETQ. CDR3 size: 11 residues. V was trimmed by 4 bases and J by 6 bases, leaving 7 bases between them. The CDR3 loop is CASSGGAEAFF. CDR3 bases: TGCGCCAGCAGCGGGGGGGCTGAAGCTTTCTTT.

This clonotype appeared many times. This chain uses TRBV20-1 with TRBJ2-3, with 9 bases fitting TRBD2. Losses at the gene ends were 6 bases for V and 2 bases for J; bases not matched to a gene: 6. CDR3 length equals 14 residues. Germline CDR1 reads DFQATT; CDR2 reads SNEGSKA (reference sequence). The CDR3 region is CSAKTSGFTDTQYF. CDR3 nucleotide sequence: TGCAGTGCGAAGACTAGCGGCTTCACAGATACGCAGTATTTT.

The sample holds a few counts of this clonotype. This chain joins TRBV28 and TRBJ2-1; 7 bases are shared with TRBD2. The germline V gene has CDR1 MDHEN and CDR2 SYDVKM. V shed 6 bases and J 3 bases; nucleotides not matched to a gene: 8. CDR3 length: 15 amino acids. In DNA, the CDR3 is TGTGCCAGCAGCCCTCCTAGCGGATACTACAATGAGCAGTTCTTC. It translates to CASSPPSGYYNEQFF.

This clonotype was observed a few times. The CDR3 sequence: CASSLNIGAHQPQHF. CDR3 coding DNA: TGTGCCAGCAGCTTAAATATAGGGGCCCATCAGCCCCAGCATTTT. The rearrangement uses TRBV11-2 and TRBJ1-5, with a weak D call TRBD1 (5 bases). V dropped 2 bases and J dropped 5 bases, with 13 bases sitting between them. Germline V gene data show CDR1 as SGHAT and CDR2 as FQNNGV. This CDR3 has 15 amino acids.

There are a few counts of this clonotype. The chain couples TRBV6-5 to TRBJ2-5; 11 bases are a match to TRBD1. The germline CDR1 and CDR2 sequences are MNHEY and SVGAGI. The CDR3 has 15 residues. Losses at the gene ends were 4 bases for V and 4 bases for J; bases not matched to a gene: 5. CDR3 DNA sequence: TGTGCCAGCAGTTCGGACAGGGGGCGAGGAGAGACCCAGTACTTC. It yields the protein CASSSDRGRGETQYF.

The chain employs TRBV4-2 and TRBJ2-3; D is perhaps TRBD1 or TRBD2 (5 bases each). Germline V CDR1 and CDR2: LGHNA, YNFKEQ. V dropped 1 base and J dropped 5 bases, with 13 bases sitting between them. This CDR3 spans 15 amino acids. CDR3 residues: CASSQGRGPRDTQYF. Written as DNA, the CDR3 is TGTGCCAGCAGCCAAGGACGGGGCCCGCGAGATACGCAGTATTTT.

The sample holds many counts of this clonotype. The chain carries TRBV6-2 or TRBV6-3 and TRBJ2-2, with D uncertain. CDR1 MNHEY and CDR2 SVGEGT come from the germline V gene. Trimming pared 2 bases from V and 1 base from J, leaving 8 bases between. CDR3 size: 15 residues. This CDR3 reads CASSYRSQNTGELFF. CDR3 bases: TGTGCCAGCAGTTACCGTTCACAGAACACCGGGGAGCTGTTTTTT.

This clonotype was counted many times. This chain connects TRBV28 to TRBJ1-5; D remains unclear. The CDR3 extends over 14 amino acids. Trimming took off 4 bases at V and 4 bases at J, with 11 bases between the two ends. Germline CDR1 is MDHEN and CDR2 is SYDVKM. The CDR3 region has the DNA TGTGCCAGCAGTTACGGGGTAGGAAATCAGCCCCAGCATTTT. The encoded protein is CASSYGVGNQPQHF.

This clonotype was found a few times. Since the CDR3 does not end with the conserved phenylalanine or tryptophan, this likely comes from a read error. The genes are TRBV5-1 and TRBJ2-7; possible D gene TRBD2, 6 bases. The germline V gene encodes CDR1 SGHRS and CDR2 YFSETQ. V was shortened by 2 bases and J by 5 bases, with 11 bases between the two germline ends. The CDR3 sequence is 13 residues long. Here the CDR3 DNA reads TGCGCCAGCAGCTTTGGGGGGACGGACGAGCAGTACCTC. Translated: CASSFGGTDEQYL.

This clonotype was observed a few times. The gene calls are TRBV16 and TRBJ1-5; D is uncertain. The CDR3 consists of 13 residues. Deletions cut 5 bases from V and 2 bases from J, with 7 bases between. Germline lookup yields CDR1 KGHSY and CDR2 FQNENV. The CDR3: CASSFAGNQPQHF. The DNA of the CDR3 is TGTGCCAGCAGCTTTGCAGGCAATCAGCCCCAGCATTTT.

This rearrangement joins TRBV28 to TRBJ1-5, with D possibly being TRBD1 (6 bases). V was cut by 6 bases and J by 0 bases, with 15 bases left in between. Germline CDR1 reads MDHEN; CDR2 reads SYDVKM. This CDR3 region has 16 residues. The CDR3 DNA reads TGTGCCAGCAGCACTGGGACATTCTATAGCAATCAGCCCCAGCATTTT. Its translation: CASSTGTFYSNQPQHF.

This clonotype came up a few times. The chain couples TRBV28 to TRBJ2-1; D unresolved. Germline V lookup: CDR1 MDHEN, CDR2 SYDVKM. Trimming left V 3 bases short and J 8 bases short, with 8 bases between. The CDR3 loop spans 12 amino acids. The CDR3 nucleotides are TGTGCCAGCAGTTTCTCCTTCTATGAGCAGTTCTTC. This translates into CASSFSFYEQFF.